The rows below give T cell receptor beta chains drawn from one sample of a study of blood T cell repertoires in COVID-19. Sequencing used immunoSEQ multiplex PCR; TCRdb keeps in-frame clones, though not all of them. The sample comprises roughly 260,000 clones, around 89% of which are singletons, and around 3.5% rests with the top ten. What was sequenced was peripheral blood. These receptors were obtained from a woman in her 40s with acute or convalescent COVID-19. CDR3s include the opening cysteine and the closing phenylalanine or tryptophan.

V gene	J gene	CDR3 protein
TRBV2	TRBJ1-2	CASKFVQNYGYTF
TRBV7-7	TRBJ2-6	CASSHGHRGFGANVLTF
TRBV5-1	TRBJ2-3	CASSKDRGGGTQYF
TRBV5-4	TRBJ2-5	CASSLGGTSGKETQYF
TRBV5-4	TRBJ2-1	CASSSWGQGDNEQFF
TRBV6-6	TRBJ1-2	CASTNSYHGYTF
TRBV5-5	TRBJ1-5	CASSPTVWDRGDQPQHF
TRBV27	TRBJ1-5	CASSSLGGSASNQPQHF
TRBV6-4	TRBJ1-1	CASKPGGTGNAFF
TRBV6-5	TRBJ1-4	CASTYRDRTEKLFF
TRBV12-5	TRBJ1-1	CASGPTDREQAFF
TRBV6-5	TRBJ2-5	CASTYRGATQETQYF
TRBV30	TRBJ1-2	CAAGQGRNYGYTF
TRBV19	TRBJ1-2	CAGNRRGVYGYTF
TRBV28	TRBJ2-2	CASRPFSFTLNTGELFF
TRBV19	TRBJ1-2	CASSYGGQNYGYTF
TRBV12-3/TRBV12-4	TRBJ2-1	CASSFLARDEQFF
TRBV29-1	TRBJ1-6	CSIRDSYNSPLHF
TRBV4-2	TRBJ1-2	CASSQEVGAGYGYTF
TRBV12-5	TRBJ2-1	CASAEGGPSYNEQFF
TRBV5-4	TRBJ2-1	CASSPTGYNEQFF
TRBV19	TRBJ1-1	CASSRDRGAGTEAFF
TRBV30	TRBJ1-2	CAWSIGGGEGDGYTF
TRBV6-5	TRBJ1-6	CASSVGTGNSPLHF
TRBV19	TRBJ2-5	CASSIQRGGGETQYF
TRBV5-6	TRBJ1-2	CASSSAIPDRGRAYGYTF
TRBV7-9	TRBJ2-3	CASSSSGGVTDTQYF
TRBV2	TRBJ1-4	CASSEAPATGSLSIPRANEKLFF
TRBV4-2	TRBJ1-6	CASSQPGGRSYSPLHF
TRBV5-6	TRBJ2-2	CASGFTGTSPGELFF
TRBV19	TRBJ2-5	CASSLNPGLETQYF